The clone carrying this T cell receptor (beta chain) appeared many times. The sample is drawn from a study of neurological immune-mediated disorders. In TCRdb, the 5' RACE reads were re-called with MiXCR into one record per CDR3 protein. The data contain 50,000 to 70,000 distinct CDR3 sequences, roughly a tenth of them seen just once; the ten biggest clones take up 6.6%. This CDR3 comprises 14 residues. V lost 4 bases, J lost 7 bases, and 15 bases lay in between. Germline values: CDR1 SGHRS, CDR2 YFSETQ. Stated time point: longitudinal time-point 1 (baseline). The unsorted libraries originated from 2 million PBMCs kept at -80 C.

The V call is TRBV5-1, the J call TRBJ2-4; D unclear. The clonotype originates from a male donor with HTLV-1-associated myelopathy (HAM/TSP). The specimen sequenced was PBMCs. The DNA of the CDR3 is TGCGCCAGCAGCATCCGGGCCGGACGGAACATTCAGTACTTC. It yields the protein CASSIRAGRNIQYF. The whole variable domain, filled in from reference TRBV5-1 and TRBJ2-4, reads KAGVTQTPRYLIKTRGQQVTLSCSPISGHRSVSWYQQTPGQGLQFLFEYFSETQRNKGNFPGRFSGRQFSNSRSEMNVSTLELGDSALYLCASSIRAGRNIQYFGAGTRLSVL.